This T cell receptor beta chain was retrieved from a study of T cells in Graves' hyperthyroidism and ophthalmopathy. Study observations and caveats: Median prediction lead before ophthalmopathy onset was about 6.7 months with the model.

This clonotype occurred many times. Its antigen is undetermined. Patients were excluded because of uncontrolled infection, other autoimmune disease, pregnancy or lactation. Clinical symptoms, serum thyroxine, TRAb, thyroid ultrasound and orbital computed tomography established diagnosis. The TCR beta CDR3 regions underwent amplification using RNA transcripts as the source. First-round RT-PCR targeting the TCR CDR3 was performed with the HTBI primer set. TCRdb recomputed calls from the multiplex PCR reads with MiXCR, one row per CDR3 protein. Here the sample spans 300,000 or so distinct CDR3 sequences, 15% to 20% being singletons. V shed 2 bases, J shed 1 base, and the junction held 14 bases outside the gene matches. CDR3 length: 19 residues. Looked up from germline, CDR1 is MNHNS and CDR2 is SASEGT.

The chain uses TRBV6-1 and TRBJ2-5; TRBD1 aligns across 9 bases. Sequenced material: blood. The TCR was taken from a woman aged 60-75 years with Graves' ophthalmopathy. CDR3 region: CASSEPVRGQGYSQETQYF. The CDR3 nucleotides read TGTGCCAGCAGTGAACCAGTTCGGGGACAGGGTTACTCCCAAGAGACCCAGTACTTC.